The 20 T cell receptor beta chains below were found in one sample sequenced in a study of graft-versus-host responses after intestinal transplantation. The table came from immunoSEQ multiplex PCR; TCRdb's copy has only in-frame clones and leaves some out. The sample gives approximately 37,000 clones, 90% to 95% of which show up once; 3.6% is in the top ten. The material was PBMCs, obtained approximately 100 weeks after intestinal transplantation. The source of these receptors is a human patient who received an intestinal transplant, so some T cells may come from the graft donor.

The chain is built from TRBV18 and TRBJ1-1; D is possibly TRBD1 (5 bases). The ends were cut back, 3 bases at V and 0 bases at J, with 11 bases in the middle. CDR3 size: 15 residues. Germline V CDR1 and CDR2: KGHSH, LQKENI. This chain's CDR3 is CASSPTEVMNTEAFF. As DNA, the CDR3 is TGTGCCAGCTCACCGACAGAAGTTATGAACACTGAAGCTTTCTTT.

The V and J genes are TRBV29-1 and TRBJ1-1; TRBD1 matches 8 bases. The CDR3 is 14 residues long. From germline, CDR1 is SQVTM and CDR2 ANQGSEA. With 8 bases clipped from V and 1 base from J, the junction kept 9 bases outside the gene matches. CDR3 DNA sequence: TGCAGCCTAAATGTCAGGGGGCGGAACACTGAAGCTTTCTTT. It translates to CSLNVRGRNTEAFF.

The chain combines TRBV7-9 with TRBJ2-1, with a tentative D call TRBD1 (5 bases). This CDR3 has 16 residues. With 6 bases removed from V and 4 bases from J, the gap between germline ends came to 19 bases. CDR1 is SEHNR, CDR2 FQNEAQ, per germline (reference sequence). The CDR3 DNA sequence: TGTGCCAGCAGACAGGCCCTTGCCCTTAATTACAATGAGCAGTTCTTC. This translates into CASRQALALNYNEQFF.

The chain couples TRBV7-3 to TRBJ2-5; 8 positions match TRBD1. V lost 3 bases and J lost 5; bases outside the gene matches: 5. Germline CDR1 SGHTA, CDR2 FQGTGA. CDR3 length: 14 amino acids. The CDR3 coding sequence is TGTGCCAGCAGCTTTCAGGGGGCAGGGGAGACCCAGTACTTC. Protein sequence: CASSFQGAGETQYF.

The rearrangement uses TRBV6-5 and TRBJ2-5, with D unresolved. Trimming stripped 2 bases from V and 5 bases from J, with 12 bases between. The CDR3 is 14 residues long. Germline V CDR1 and CDR2: MNHEY, SVGAGI. CDR3 sequence reads: CASSYNGVRETQYF. CDR3 DNA sequence: TGTGCCAGCAGTTACAACGGAGTAAGGGAGACCCAGTACTTC.

The genes are TRBV18 and TRBJ1-3; no clear D gene. The V gene's germline CDR1 is KGHSH and CDR2 LQKENI. Trimming took off 0 bases at V and 4 bases at J, with 10 bases between the two ends. The CDR3 is made up of 15 amino acids. The DNA of the CDR3 is TGTGCCAGCTCACCACCTTTTCGTGTCGGAAACACCATATATTTT. This translates into CASSPPFRVGNTIYF.

The V gene is TRBV11-2, the J gene TRBJ2-5; 7 bases are shared with TRBD1. Trimming cost V 1 base and J 5 bases; bases outside gene matches: 4. Germline-derived CDR1 and CDR2 are SGHAT and FQNNGV. CDR3 length equals 14 residues. For the CDR3, the DNA is TGTGCCAGCAGCTTAGGACAGGGCTGGGAGACCCAGTACTTC. Translation: CASSLGQGWETQYF. The variable domain in full, completed from reference TRBV11-2 and TRBJ2-5, reads EAGVAQSPRYKIIEKRQSVAFWCNPISGHATLYWYQQILGQGPKLLIQFQNNGVVDDSQLPKDRFSAERLKGVDSTLKIQPAKLEDSAVYLCASSLGQGWETQYFGPGTRLLVL.

The V and J genes are TRBV18 and TRBJ2-1; the D gene is possibly TRBD1 (6 bases). Deletions cut 4 bases from V and 3 bases from J, with 10 bases between. There are 14 residues in the CDR3. CDR1 is KGHSH and CDR2 is LQKENI in the germline V gene. The CDR3 DNA is TGTGCCAGCTCACGGGACACTCACTACAATGAGCAGTTCTTC. It codes for CASSRDTHYNEQFF.

The gene calls are TRBV28 and TRBJ1-2; D unresolved. Deletions cut 6 bases from V and 7 bases from J, with 18 bases between. Germline V CDR1 and CDR2: MDHEN, SYDVKM. The CDR3 sequence is 14 residues long. DNA of the CDR3: TGTGCCAGCAGGGTACACGGGCCCAAGTTTGGCTACACCTTC. This encodes CASRVHGPKFGYTF.

The genes are TRBV19 and TRBJ1-1, with D uncertain. This CDR3 contains 12 residues. Germline V CDR1 and CDR2: LNHDA, SQIVND (reference sequence). V lost 4 bases, J lost 7 bases, and 10 bases lay in between. As DNA, the CDR3 is TGTGCCAGTAGTAAAAGGGCGGGTGAAGCTTTCTTT. The encoded protein is CASSKRAGEAFF.

The chain employs TRBV7-9 and TRBJ1-1; D call uncertain. V shed 1 base and J shed 1 base, with 7 bases lying between them. The CDR3 sequence is 14 residues long. Looked up from germline, CDR1 is SEHNR and CDR2 is FQNEAQ (reference sequence). The CDR3 protein is CASSLEWGNTEAFF. The CDR3 nucleotides are TGTGCCAGCAGCTTAGAGTGGGGGAACACTGAAGCTTTCTTT.

The chain joins TRBV5-4 to TRBJ2-6; 10 bases align to TRBD1. The CDR3 loop spans 17 amino acids. J lost 4 bases, V lost 4 bases, and 8 bases had no gene match. Germline CDR1 SGHNT, CDR2 YYREEE (reference sequence). The CDR3 region has the DNA TGTGCCAGCAGCGGGGGGACAGGGGATTCCGGGGCCAACGTCCTGACTTTC. It specifies CASSGGTGDSGANVLTF. Using reference TRBV5-4 and TRBJ2-6 for the parts outside the CDR3, the full variable domain is ETGVTQSPTHLIKTRGQQVTLRCSSQSGHNTVSWYQQALGQGPQFIFQYYREEENGRGNFPPRFSGLQFPNYSSELNVNALELDDSALYLCASSGGTGDSGANVLTFGAGSRLTVL.

The J gene is TRBJ2-1, the V gene TRBV6-4, with 8 nucleotides matching TRBD1. Germline CDR1 and CDR2: MRHNA and SNTAGT. V shed 2 bases, J shed 6 bases, and the junction held 9 bases outside the gene matches. The CDR3 length is 16 residues. The CDR3 nucleotides are TGTGCCAGCAGTGACCCTGGTGGACAGGGTGTCAATGAGCAGTTCTTC. This translates into CASSDPGGQGVNEQFF.

This chain connects TRBV28 to TRBJ2-3; no clear D. CDR3 length: 17 amino acids. Per the germline V gene, CDR1 is MDHEN and CDR2 is SYDVKM. Trimming removed 5 bases from V and 5 bases from J, with 23 bases in between. CDR3 in amino acids: CASSPPGGLIRRDTQYF. The CDR3 DNA is TGTGCCAGCAGTCCCCCGGGCGGCCTAATACGTAGAGATACGCAGTATTTT.

This clone appeared a single time. This chain joins TRBV5-1 and TRBJ1-5, with D maybe TRBD1 (6 bases). Per the germline V gene, CDR1 is SGHRS and CDR2 is YFSETQ. CDR3 length: 16 residues. Trimming took off 0 bases at V and 7 bases at J, with 17 bases between the two ends. The CDR3: CASSLDGSGVTQPQHF. CDR3 coding DNA: TGCGCCAGCAGCTTGGACGGTTCAGGGGTGACACAGCCCCAGCATTTT. Full variable domain (rest looked up from reference TRBV5-1 and TRBJ1-5): KAGVTQTPRYLIKTRGQQVTLSCSPISGHRSVSWYQQTPGQGLQFLFEYFSETQRNKGNFPGRFSGRQFSNSRSEMNVSTLELGDSALYLCASSLDGSGVTQPQHFGDGTRLSIL.

The CDR3 sequence is CAISESIPGELFF. CDR3 coding DNA: TGTGCCATCAGTGAGTCGATCCCGGGGGAGCTGTTTTTT. The rearrangement joins TRBV10-3 to TRBJ2-2; unclear D gene. Germline CDR1 is ENHRY and CDR2 is SYGVKD. The germline V and J ends were trimmed by 0 bases and 8 bases, with 7 bases remaining between them. CDR3 size: 13 residues.

This sequence joins TRBV7-9 and TRBJ2-1; possibly TRBD1 or TRBD2 for D (5 bases each). Germline V gives CDR1 SEHNR, CDR2 FQNEAQ (reference sequence). With 4 bases removed from V and 10 bases from J, the gap between germline ends came to 29 bases. The CDR3 length is 18 residues. The DNA of the CDR3 is TGTGCCAGCAGCTCCCCGACCGCTCACCGGGACGGTCAGTGGGAGCAGTTCTTC. Its translation is CASSSPTAHRDGQWEQFF.

The gene calls are TRBV6-6 and TRBJ1-1; D may be TRBD1 (6 bases). CDR1 is MNHNY and CDR2 is SVGAGI in the germline V gene (reference sequence). V lost 2 bases and J 6 bases, leaving 19 bases between the germline ends. CDR3 length: 16 residues. The CDR3 DNA is TGTGCCAGCAGTTACCTGGAACAGGGAGGTAGGGCTGAAGCTTTCTTT. As protein: CASSYLEQGGRAEAFF.

This clone appeared a single time. V is TRBV19 and J is TRBJ1-4; unclear D gene. Trimming stripped 6 bases from V and 1 base from J, with 9 bases between. This CDR3 spans 14 amino acids. CDR1 is LNHDA and CDR2 is SQIVND in the germline V gene (reference sequence). CDR3 in DNA: TGTGCCAGTAGCGAGGGAGAAACTAATGAAAAACTGTTTTTT. Protein: CASSEGETNEKLFF.

The chain joins TRBV10-2 to TRBJ2-4, with 8 bases fitting TRBD2. V shed 6 bases, J shed 0 bases, and the junction held 19 bases outside the gene matches. Germline V gene sequence: CDR1 WSHSY, CDR2 SAAADI. There are 20 residues in the CDR3. CDR3 protein: CASRAGAGTRLSLAKNIQYF. The CDR3 DNA reads TGCGCCAGCAGGGCTGGAGCCGGGACTAGACTTTCTTTAGCCAAAAACATTCAGTACTTC.